The 28 T cell receptor beta chains listed next were all sequenced from one sample in a study of graft-versus-host responses after intestinal transplantation. TCRdb's copy holds only in-frame clones and misses some; the assay was immunoSEQ multiplex PCR. This sample has about 40,000 clones, with about 90% found just once. The sample in question was PBMCs, obtained 300 to 320 days after intestinal transplant. Receptors were obtained from a human patient who received an intestinal transplant, so some T cells may come from the graft donor.

The rearrangement uses TRBV15 and TRBJ2-5, with 7 bases aligning to TRBD2. The germline gives CDR1 LNHNV, CDR2 YYDKDF (reference sequence). J gave up 2 bases and V 3 bases, and 6 bases lay outside the gene matches. The CDR3 sequence is 15 residues long. As DNA, the CDR3 is TGTGCCACCAGCAGCTTGCGGGGGACTCAAGAGACCCAGTACTTC. Encoded protein: CATSSLRGTQETQYF.

V and J are TRBV28 and TRBJ2-3; TRBD2 aligns across 9 bases. This CDR3 is 18 amino acids long. Germline V gives CDR1 MDHEN, CDR2 SYDVKM. V dropped 2 bases and J dropped 5; count of bases not matched to a gene: 14. CDR3 loop: CASSLPLAGGPIGDTQYF. CDR3 DNA sequence: TGTGCCAGCAGTTTACCTCTGGCGGGAGGGCCAATCGGAGATACGCAGTATTTT. The full variable domain, completed using reference TRBV28 and TRBJ2-3, is DVKVTQSSRYLVKRTGEKVFLECVQDMDHENMFWYRQDPGLGLRLIYFSYDVKMKEKGDIPEGYSVSREKKERFSLILESASTNQTSMYLCASSLPLAGGPIGDTQYFGPGTRLTVL.

The CDR3 is CASSVSATTNEQFF. The CDR3 nucleotides are TGTGCCAGCAGCGTATCTGCGACTACCAATGAGCAGTTCTTC. The V call is TRBV9, the J call TRBJ2-1; tentatively, D is TRBD2 (5 bases). The CDR3 is 14 residues long. Germline V lookup: CDR1 SGDLS, CDR2 YYNGEE. V lost 1 base and J 6 bases, leaving 11 bases between the germline ends.

This clone was picked up a small number of times. The CDR3 loop is CASSPSGGAIGELFF. The CDR3 coding sequence is TGTGCCAGTAGCCCTAGCGGGGGGGCTATCGGGGAGCTGTTTTTT. The rearrangement uses TRBV19 and TRBJ2-2; 12 nucleotides align to TRBD2. The CDR3 sequence is 15 residues long. From germline, CDR1 is LNHDA and CDR2 SQIVND (reference sequence). The J segment lost 7 bases and the V segment lost 6 bases, leaving 6 bases of the junction unmatched.

This chain links TRBV7-2 with TRBJ2-5; D may be TRBD2 (5 bases). Germline CDR1 is SGHTA and CDR2 is FQGNSA. The CDR3 runs to 14 residues. V gave up 3 bases and J gave up 5 bases, with 13 bases separating them. The CDR3 DNA sequence: TGTGCCAGCAGCTTTTTTCTAGCTGGGGAGACCCAGTACTTC. This sequence encodes CASSFFLAGETQYF. The full variable domain, in which reference TRBV7-2 and TRBJ2-5 provide the parts outside the CDR3, is GAGVSQSPSNKVTEKGKDVELRCDPISGHTALYWYRQSLGQGLEFLIYFQGNSAPDKSGLPSDRFSAERTGGSVSTLTIQRTQQEDSAVYLCASSFFLAGETQYFGPGTRLLVL.

The V and J genes are TRBV5-6 and TRBJ2-4; D unresolved. In germline, CDR1 is SGHDT, CDR2 YYEEEE. CDR3 size: 15 residues. V lost 4 bases and J lost 1, with 12 bases in between. The CDR3, as DNA: TGTGCCAGCAGCGTTAAGGGTTTCGCCAAAAACATTCAGTACTTC. Protein: CASSVKGFAKNIQYF.

The V and J genes are TRBV10-2 and TRBJ2-5; a weak D match, TRBD2 (6 bases). The germline V and J ends were trimmed by 6 bases and 1 base, with 12 bases remaining between them. The germline CDR1 and CDR2 sequences are WSHSY and SAAADI. There are 14 residues in the CDR3. The CDR3 DNA sequence: TGCGCCAGCAGCGTAGCGGACGCCCAAGAGACCCAGTACTTC. Its protein product is CASSVADAQETQYF.

This chain uses TRBV11-2 with TRBJ1-2; possibly TRBD1 for D (6 bases). V was shortened by 4 bases and J by 7 bases, with 13 bases between the two germline ends. The CDR3 has 13 residues. Looked up from germline, CDR1 is SGHAT and CDR2 is FQNNGV. The CDR3 reads CASSWKGDAGYTF. CDR3 DNA sequence: TGTGCCAGCAGCTGGAAGGGGGACGCTGGCTACACCTTC. Looking up the rest from reference TRBV11-2 and TRBJ1-2 gives the full variable domain: EAGVAQSPRYKIIEKRQSVAFWCNPISGHATLYWYQQILGQGPKLLIQFQNNGVVDDSQLPKDRFSAERLKGVDSTLKIQPAKLEDSAVYLCASSWKGDAGYTFGSGTRLTVV.

In DNA form, the CDR3 reads TGTGCCAGCTCACTTGCCGGGGCTAACACCGGGGAGCTGTTTTTT. Protein sequence: CASSLAGANTGELFF. V is TRBV18 and J is TRBJ2-2; either TRBD1 or TRBD2 may supply D (5 bases each). In germline, CDR1 is KGHSH, CDR2 LQKENI. The CDR3 totals 15 residues. Trimming stripped 4 bases from V and 2 bases from J, with 11 bases between.

This chain links TRBV29-1 with TRBJ2-5; 7 positions match TRBD1. Germline V lookup: CDR1 SQVTM, CDR2 ANQGSEA. With V trimmed by 3 bases and J by 2 bases, 6 bases remained unmatched. This CDR3 comprises 14 residues. This CDR3 is CSVDRDRVQETQYF. CDR3 bases: TGCAGCGTTGACCGAGACAGGGTTCAAGAGACCCAGTACTTC.

V is TRBV6-4 and J is TRBJ1-3; D is ambiguous. The CDR3 totals 16 residues. The germline V and J ends were trimmed by 0 bases and 0 bases, with 9 bases remaining between them. CDR1 is MRHNA, CDR2 SNTAGT, per germline. CDR3 coding DNA: TGTGCCAGCAGTGACTCGATTGCAGGCTCTGGAAACACCATATATTTT. This gives the protein CASSDSIAGSGNTIYF.

J is TRBJ2-7 and V is TRBV5-1, with D perhaps assigned TRBD1 or TRBD2 (6 bases each). This CDR3 contains 16 residues. Germline V gives CDR1 SGHRS, CDR2 YFSETQ. Trimming removed 2 bases from V and 7 bases from J, with 22 bases in between. The CDR3, as DNA: TGCGCCAGCAGCTTTGGGGGTGGGGGCTCGGCGGGGGAGCAGTACTTC. It specifies CASSFGGGGSAGEQYF. The entire variable domain, with the rest obtained from reference TRBV5-1 and TRBJ2-7, is as follows: KAGVTQTPRYLIKTRGQQVTLSCSPISGHRSVSWYQQTPGQGLQFLFEYFSETQRNKGNFPGRFSGRQFSNSRSEMNVSTLELGDSALYLCASSFGGGGSAGEQYFGPGTRLTVT.

This chain connects TRBV6-1 to TRBJ2-2; D remains unclear. This CDR3 has 12 amino acids. With 5 bases removed from V and 8 bases from J, the gap between germline ends came to 9 bases. Germline V gene data show CDR1 as MNHNS and CDR2 as SASEGT. DNA of the CDR3: TGTGCCAGCAGTAGGCTTCTTGGGGAGCTGTTTTTT. Translation gives CASSRLLGELFF.

The chain couples TRBV25-1 to TRBJ1-6; D is possibly TRBD1 (5 bases). Germline V gene data show CDR1 as MGHDK and CDR2 as SYGVNS. The ends were cut back, 6 bases at V and 7 bases at J, with 10 bases in the middle. CDR3 size: 13 residues. Written as DNA, the CDR3 is TGTGCCAGCAGCCTAGAGGGGAATTCACCCCTCCACTTT. This translates into CASSLEGNSPLHF.

The J gene is TRBJ2-5, the V gene TRBV5-1, with D tentatively TRBD1 or TRBD2 (6 bases each). The J call is uncertain, as TRBJ2-7 better fits the DNA end. The CDR3 has 15 residues. Looked up from germline, CDR1 is SGHRS and CDR2 is YFSETQ. In DNA form, the CDR3 reads TGCGCCAGCAGCCCCGAGGGGGGATATTCCTACGAGCAGTACTTC. This encodes CASSPEGGYSYEQYF.

V is TRBV27 and J is TRBJ2-2, with D possibly matching TRBD2 (5 bases). The V end lost 4 bases, the J end lost 0 bases, and 12 bases lay between the germline ends. In germline, CDR1 is MNHEY, CDR2 SMNVEV (reference sequence). The CDR3 extends over 16 amino acids. The CDR3 spells CASSWHLLANTGELFF. CDR3 nucleotides: TGTGCCAGCAGTTGGCATCTACTAGCGAACACCGGGGAGCTGTTTTTT.

The J gene is TRBJ2-5, the V gene TRBV5-1; no definite D call. Germline V CDR1 and CDR2: SGHRS, YFSETQ. Trimming removed 5 bases at V and 1 base at J, with 9 bases between. The CDR3 runs to 13 residues. Here the CDR3 DNA reads TGCGCCAGCAGACCCCAAGCCCAAGAGACCCAGTACTTC. This gives the protein CASRPQAQETQYF.

The chain has TRBV18 and TRBJ1-3; D perhaps matches TRBD1 (5 bases). The CDR3 consists of 15 residues. V dropped 2 bases and J dropped 0 bases, with 8 bases sitting between them. CDR1 is KGHSH and CDR2 is LQKENI in the germline V gene. The CDR3 nucleotides are TGTGCCAGCTCACCAACAGGAAACTCTGGAAACACCATATATTTT. It codes for CASSPTGNSGNTIYF.

Remarks on this clone: The junction shows a germline mismatch at one end, possibly a read error. The chain has TRBV5-1 and TRBJ2-2, with D perhaps matching TRBD1 (5 bases). CDR3 length: 14 amino acids. CDR1 is SGHRS and CDR2 is YFSETQ in the germline V gene. DNA of the CDR3: TGCGCCAGCGGCTTACAGGTGAACACCGGGGAGCTGTTTTTT. This translates into CASGLQVNTGELFF.

This chain joins TRBV19 and TRBJ2-2; D unresolved. V shed 4 bases and J shed 1 base, with 4 bases lying between them. Germline CDR1 is LNHDA and CDR2 is SQIVND (reference sequence). This CDR3 contains 13 residues. CDR3 nucleotide sequence: TGTGCCAGTAGTACCCGGAACACCGGGGAGCTGTTTTTT. Amino acid sequence: CASSTRNTGELFF.

The chain recombines TRBV6-6 with TRBJ2-1, with 9 positions matching TRBD2. CDR1 and CDR2 (germline): MNHNY, SVGAGI (reference sequence). The CDR3 consists of 15 residues. V lost 0 bases, J lost 9 bases, and 6 bases stayed unmatched. The DNA for the CDR3 is TGTGCCAGCAGTTACTCGCGCGGGGGGGCTACTGAGCAGTTCTTC. Its protein product is CASSYSRGGATEQFF.

The rearrangement uses TRBV29-1 and TRBJ1-1, with 9 bases lining up with TRBD1. In germline, CDR1 is SQVTM, CDR2 ANQGSEA. V shed 4 bases and J 1 base; nucleotides not matched to a gene: 1. The CDR3 contains 13 residues. The CDR3 loop is CSVGGQGNTEAFF. The CDR3 DNA reads TGCAGCGTTGGGGGACAGGGGAACACTGAAGCTTTCTTT.

The rearrangement links TRBV6-1 to TRBJ2-7; D unclear. V lost 0 bases to trimming and J lost 0 bases, with 6 bases between them. CDR1 is MNHNS, CDR2 SASEGT, per germline. The CDR3 is made up of 14 amino acids. CDR3 residues: CASSEAPSSYEQYF. The DNA of the CDR3 is TGTGCCAGCAGTGAAGCCCCAAGCTCCTACGAGCAGTACTTC.

This chain uses TRBV6-1 with TRBJ1-6; unclear D gene. In germline, CDR1 is MNHNS, CDR2 SASEGT. CDR3 size: 18 residues. Trimming pared 0 bases from V and 0 bases from J, leaving 12 bases between. CDR3 coding DNA: TGTGCCAGCAGTGAAGCAAATTGGGCGAGCTCCTATAATTCACCCCTCCACTTT. Translating it yields CASSEANWASSYNSPLHF.

This sequence joins TRBV5-1 and TRBJ2-7; D remains ambiguous. This CDR3 is 11 amino acids long. Germline V CDR1 and CDR2: SGHRS, YFSETQ. Between the trimmed V and J ends, which lost 4 bases and 2 bases, there was a span of 4 bases. CDR3 loop: CASSGAYEQYF. The CDR3 DNA is TGCGCCAGCAGCGGGGCCTACGAGCAGTACTTC.

The chain links TRBV5-6 to TRBJ1-6; no clear D gene. Germline-derived CDR1 and CDR2 are SGHDT and YYEEEE. Trimming took 5 bases from V and 8 from J, leaving 20 bases between them. The CDR3 covers 16 residues. The CDR3 is CASSRRLPGADSPLHF. The CDR3 bases are TGTGCCAGCAGTCGACGACTGCCCGGTGCGGATTCACCCCTCCACTTT.

The J gene is TRBJ2-7, the V gene TRBV7-9; D gene uncertain. V was pared by 2 bases and J by 3 bases, with 17 bases between. The CDR3 is 16 residues long. The V gene's germline CDR1 is SEHNR and CDR2 FQNEAQ (reference sequence). CDR3 sequence reads: CASSLSGRSFLYEQYF. The DNA of the CDR3 is TGTGCCAGCAGCTTATCCGGGCGCAGCTTCCTCTACGAGCAGTACTTC. The entire variable domain, with the rest obtained from reference TRBV7-9 and TRBJ2-7, is as follows: DTGVSQNPRHKITKRGQNVTFRCDPISEHNRLYWYRQTLGQGPEFLTYFQNEAQLEKSRLLSDRFSAERPKGSFSTLEIQRTEQGDSAMYLCASSLSGRSFLYEQYFGPGTRLTVT.

This clone came up once. V and J are TRBV5-1 and TRBJ2-3; the match to TRBD1 covers 8 bases. With 5 bases clipped from V and 2 bases from J, the junction kept 10 bases outside the gene matches. CDR3 length: 16 residues. Germline CDR1 and CDR2: SGHRS and YFSETQ. CDR3 protein: CASSSRDRSSTDTQYF. In DNA form, the CDR3 reads TGCGCCAGCAGTTCCCGGGACAGGTCCTCCACAGATACGCAGTATTTT.